Given below is one T cell receptor (beta chain) in context. Its antigen is still unknown. The study subjected TCRalpha and TCRbeta cDNA to two nested PCRs of approximately 16 and 10 cycles. Following a re-call of the 5' RACE reads, TCRdb has one entry per CDR3 protein and lacks DNA. This table holds fewer than 450,000 distinct CDR3 sequences. The data are from a study of monozygotic twins with inflammatory bowel disease. The study, taken as a whole, reports: IBD patients showed reduced TCRbeta diversity (inverse Simpson) versus healthy co-twins.

The germline V gene encodes CDR1 SGHRS and CDR2 YFSETQ. CDR3 size: 14 residues. This clonotype was obtained from a human donor with ulcerative colitis or Crohn's disease, or a healthy co-twin of an affected twin (not recorded which). The V and J genes are TRBV5-1 and TRBJ2-1; TCRdb's D gene call, TRBD1, goes unchecked for lack of DNA. The specimen sequenced was blood. The CDR3 loop reads CASNRAGEDNEQFF.